These 12 T cell receptor beta chains came from one sample sequenced in a study of cytomegalovirus exposure and HLA in healthy donors. PCR involved 60 Vbeta and 13 Jbeta primers. TCRdb keeps only in-frame clones here, not all; method: immunoSEQ multiplex PCR. This table holds under 85,000 clones, around 70% found once. Sequenced material: PBMCs. These receptors were collected from a woman in her 30s in good health and CMV-seropositive.

The rearrangement uses TRBV28 and TRBJ1-1; 7 bases agree with TRBD1. From germline, CDR1 is MDHEN and CDR2 SYDVKM. The ends lost 6 bases at V and 3 bases at J; junction bases unmatched: 1. CDR3 length: 12 amino acids. The DNA for the CDR3 is TGTGCCAGCAGCACAGGGGACACTGAAGCTTTCTTT. Amino acids: CASSTGDTEAFF.

This clone appeared a few times. This rearrangement joins TRBV7-3 to TRBJ1-2; 7 bases line up with TRBD1. The germline gives CDR1 SGHTA, CDR2 FQGTGA. CDR3 length: 13 amino acids. J gave up 13 bases and V 5 bases, and 13 bases lay outside the gene matches. The CDR3 DNA follows: TGTGCCAGCAGCCCAGGGACAGTCCAAGTTTTCACCTTC. Translation gives CASSPGTVQVFTF.

The chain joins TRBV30 to TRBJ1-4, with TRBD1 identical over 9 bases. Germline CDR1 GTSNPN, CDR2 SVGIG (reference sequence). V shed 5 bases and J 4 bases; nucleotides not matched to a gene: 8. The CDR3 consists of 15 residues. In DNA, the CDR3 is TGTGCCTGGGGACAGGGGCCGACTGGTAATGAAAAACTGTTTTTT. It specifies CAWGQGPTGNEKLFF.

The genes are TRBV27 and TRBJ1-5, with 7 bases aligning to TRBD1. Trimming took 8 bases from V and 4 from J; bases not matched to a gene: 11. Looked up from germline, CDR1 is MNHEY and CDR2 is SMNVEV (reference sequence). The CDR3 is 15 residues long. This CDR3 is CASRGTAGLNQPQHF. Here the CDR3 DNA reads TGTGCCAGCCGTGGGACAGCGGGTTTAAATCAGCCCCAGCATTTT.

The chain couples TRBV7-8 to TRBJ1-2, with a tentative D call TRBD1 (5 bases). The CDR3 consists of 14 residues. Germline V lookup: CDR1 SGHVS, CDR2 FQNEAQ. V lost 3 bases to trimming and J lost 4 bases, with 12 bases between them. CDR3 loop: CASSLQGAPYGYTF. CDR3 nucleotide sequence: TGTGCCAGCAGCTTGCAGGGTGCACCCTATGGCTACACCTTC.

J is TRBJ1-4 and V is TRBV19, with 9 bases that match TRBD1. V dropped 4 bases and J dropped 7; count of bases not matched to a gene: 4. The CDR3 spans 14 residues. Germline loops: CDR1 LNHDA, CDR2 SQIVND (reference sequence). The CDR3 bases are TGTGCCAGTAGTACCGGACAGGGGATTGAAAAACTGTTTTTT. This codes for CASSTGQGIEKLFF.

The chain employs TRBV19 and TRBJ2-1; the D gene is possibly TRBD1 (6 bases). Germline V gene sequence: CDR1 LNHDA, CDR2 SQIVND (reference sequence). This CDR3 region has 15 residues. The ends were cut back, 3 bases at V and 5 bases at J, with 14 bases in the middle. The chain's CDR3 is CASSIWAGVHNEQFF. CDR3 sequence (DNA): TGTGCCAGTAGTATCTGGGCAGGGGTCCACAATGAGCAGTTCTTC.

The chain carries TRBV29-1 and TRBJ2-2; 8 nucleotides match TRBD2. The ends lost 6 bases at V and 3 bases at J; junction bases unmatched: 6. The germline CDR1 and CDR2 sequences are SQVTM and ANQGSEA. The CDR3 sequence is 14 residues long. The CDR3 DNA reads TGCAGCGTGTCGGGAGGGCCGGACACCGGGGAGCTGTTTTTT. Translation gives CSVSGGPDTGELFF.

The chain links TRBV7-9 to TRBJ1-5; 7 bases are a match to TRBD1. V was clipped by 4 bases and J by 7 bases; unmatched bases: 13. CDR1 and CDR2 (germline): SEHNR, FQNEAQ (reference sequence). The CDR3 contains 16 residues. Written as DNA, the CDR3 is TGTGCCAGCAGCTCAAATACAGGGGAGAGAGGACAGCCCCAGCATTTT. It codes for CASSSNTGERGQPQHF.

V usage is TRBV10-1 and J usage is TRBJ1-2, with D perhaps matching TRBD1 (6 bases). Germline CDR1 WNHNN, CDR2 SYGVQD (reference sequence). CDR3 length equals 12 residues. Trimming pared 9 bases from V and 4 bases from J, leaving 12 bases between. The CDR3 region is CARGQILYGYTF. The DNA of the CDR3 is TGCGCCAGAGGACAGATACTCTATGGCTACACCTTC.

This sequence joins TRBV29-1 and TRBJ2-5, with 10 bases aligning to TRBD1. Germline V lookup: CDR1 SQVTM, CDR2 ANQGSEA. The J segment lost 4 bases and the V segment lost 6 bases, leaving 11 bases of the junction unmatched. There are 15 residues in the CDR3. The CDR3 DNA follows: TGCAGCGTGACCCGGGACAGGGGATTCTTAGAGACCCAGTACTTC. As protein: CSVTRDRGFLETQYF.

This chain connects TRBV28 to TRBJ1-5, with a possible D match to TRBD1 (6 bases). The CDR3 covers 15 residues. The V and J ends lost 2 bases and 6 bases respectively, with 14 bases between them. The germline V gene has CDR1 MDHEN and CDR2 SYDVKM. The CDR3 DNA reads as TGTGCCAGCAGTTTAAGTAGTCAGGGGTCTCAGCCCCAGCATTTT. This translates into CASSLSSQGSQPQHF.